The entry below gives a single T cell receptor beta chain sequence along with its context. Its antigen is not known. The sequencing template was cDNA reverse transcribed from extracted RNA. The table came from immunoSEQ multiplex PCR; TCRdb's copy has only in-frame clones and leaves some out. Here the sample spans about 190,000 clones, 60% to 70% being singletons. The sample's treatment: oral pan-JAK inhibitor, 5-10 mg twice daily. Per germline, CDR1 SGHDT and CDR2 YYEEEE. The CDR3 has 14 residues. The V gene lost 0 bases and the J gene lost 2 bases, with 8 bases spanning the gap. This sample was taken from a study of CD8+ T cells in alopecia areata. Notes on the study in general: Many of the expanded lesional clones endured in scalp and blood while on tofacitinib. Scalp clonality decreased significantly with tofacitinib, and so did expanded CD8+ clones among the top 100. Normal scalp had lower clonality than lesional scalp, with alopecia totalis/universalis lesions showing this most strongly.

This TCR derives from a human donor with alopecia areata. The material sequenced was CD4+ T cells sorted from blood, taken at week 4, from a patient treated with tofacitinib. The chain is built from TRBV5-6 and TRBJ2-5; possibly TRBD1 for D (6 bases). The CDR3 sequence is CASSLGGQQETQYF. Written as DNA, the CDR3 is TGTGCCAGCAGCTTGGGGGGGCAGCAAGAGACCCAGTACTTC.